One and the same sample provided the 9 T cell receptor beta chains below, sequenced in a study of blood T cell repertoires in COVID-19. Profiling relied on immunoSEQ multiplex PCR, and the TCRdb table lists in-frame clones only, not all of them. The data show around 30,000 clones, around 87% seen once. Sequenced: peripheral blood. The receptor set was obtained from a man in his 60s with active COVID-19.

The chain recombines TRBV14 with TRBJ2-7; 8 bases align to TRBD2. Germline-derived CDR1 and CDR2 are SGHDN and FVKESK. Trimming at V came to 6 bases and at J to 7 bases, leaving 5 bases not matched to a gene. CDR3 length equals 12 residues. This CDR3 reads CASSLPGGEQYF. CDR3 nucleotides: TGTGCCAGCAGTTTACCGGGGGGGGAGCAGTACTTC. The full variable domain, its missing parts supplied by reference TRBV14 and TRBJ2-7, is EAGVTQFPSHSVIEKGQTVTLRCDPISGHDNLYWYRRVMGKEIKFLLHFVKESKQDESGMPNNRFLAERTGGTYSTLKVQPAELEDSGVYFCASSLPGGEQYFGPGTRLTVT.

CDR3 coding DNA: TGTGCCAGCAGCCGGTGGACTAGCGGGGAACTGAACACCGGGGAGCTGTTTTTT. Translation gives CASSRWTSGELNTGELFF. This chain connects TRBV7-8 to TRBJ2-2; 12 bases map to TRBD2. CDR3 length equals 18 residues. Trimming cost V 5 bases and J 1 base; bases outside gene matches: 8. Looked up from germline, CDR1 is SGHVS and CDR2 is FQNEAQ.

The V call is TRBV18, the J call TRBJ1-1; 7 bases are shared with TRBD1. The CDR3 sequence is 15 residues long. The trim removed 6 bases at V and 3 bases at J, leaving 10 bases unmatched. CDR1 and CDR2 from the germline V gene are KGHSH and LQKENI. The CDR3 region is CASSPSTGIDTEAFF. The CDR3 region has the DNA TGTGCCAGCTCTCCATCGACAGGGATCGACACTGAAGCTTTCTTT.

The chain carries TRBV7-2 and TRBJ2-5; a weak D match, TRBD2 (5 bases). Trimming took off 2 bases at V and 5 bases at J, with 15 bases between the two ends. The V gene's germline CDR1 is SGHTA and CDR2 FQGNSA. The CDR3 contains 15 residues. The CDR3 DNA reads TGTGCCAGCAGCTTAAACTGGGGAAGAGGGGAGACCCAGTACTTC. It codes for CASSLNWGRGETQYF.

This clone was detected only a few times. This chain joins TRBV5-1 and TRBJ1-2; weak D call: TRBD1 (5 bases). Trimming took off 6 bases at V and 7 bases at J, with 25 bases between the two ends. This CDR3 contains 16 residues. Germline values: CDR1 SGHRS, CDR2 YFSETQ. CDR3 DNA sequence: TGCGCCAGCAAAACCTGGTGGGGCCAGTCGGGGGGTGGCTACACCTTC. Amino acids: CASKTWWGQSGGGYTF.

For the CDR3, the DNA is TGTGCCAGCAGCCCAGGGGATGGGAACACCGGGGAGCTGTTTTTT. It is translated as CASSPGDGNTGELFF. The J gene is TRBJ2-2, the V gene TRBV6-6, with D tentatively TRBD1 (6 bases). V shed 6 bases and J shed 1 base, with 12 bases lying between them. This CDR3 is built from 15 residues. Germline loops: CDR1 MNHNY, CDR2 SVGAGI (reference sequence).

The J gene is TRBJ1-6, the V gene TRBV28; TRBD1 matches 7 bases. The CDR3 has 14 residues. Germline trimming cut 7 bases from V and 9 bases from J; bases unmatched to any gene: 9. In germline, CDR1 is MDHEN, CDR2 SYDVKM. For the CDR3, the DNA is TGTGCCAGCATCCGGGACAGTATGGTTTCACCCCTCCACTTT. It yields the protein CASIRDSMVSPLHF.

The table lists this clone with a count of one. A read error may account for a junction end that differs from germline. V usage is TRBV5-5 and J usage is TRBJ2-7; 8 bases are a match to TRBD1. The CDR3 loop spans 14 amino acids. Per the germline V gene, CDR1 is SGHKS and CDR2 is YYEKEE (reference sequence). CDR3 DNA sequence: TGTGCCAGCAGCTTCAGGGGGCAGACCTATGAGCAGTACTTC. It encodes CASSFRGQTYEQYF.

The gene calls are TRBV18 and TRBJ1-2; 9 nucleotides align to TRBD1. Per the germline V gene, CDR1 is KGHSH and CDR2 is LQKENI. CDR3 size: 13 residues. V lost 4 bases, J lost 8 bases, and 5 bases stayed unmatched. The CDR3: CASSRDREYGYTF. CDR3 DNA: TGTGCCAGCTCACGGGACAGGGAATACGGCTACACCTTC.